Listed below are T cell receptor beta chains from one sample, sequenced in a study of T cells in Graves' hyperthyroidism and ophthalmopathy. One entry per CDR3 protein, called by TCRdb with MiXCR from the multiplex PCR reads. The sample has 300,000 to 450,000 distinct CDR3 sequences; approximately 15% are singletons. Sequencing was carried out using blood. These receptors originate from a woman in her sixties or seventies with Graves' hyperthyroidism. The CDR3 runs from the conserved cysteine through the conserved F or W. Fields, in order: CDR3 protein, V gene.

CDR3: CASSLYQGLAVNNEQFF; V: TRBV27
CDR3: CASSYSSKGTVNTEAFF; V: TRBV6-2/TRBV6-3
CDR3: CASRSEGAGAGELFF; V: TRBV6-1
CDR3: CASSEYREEQYF; V: TRBV5-1
CDR3: CASRGGVAGRNEQFF; V: TRBV7-9
CDR3: CASSLNRGPENQPQHF; V: TRBV28
CDR3: CSALTASGGYEQYF; V: TRBV20-1
CDR3: CALVEGSGNTIYF; V: TRBV6-1
CDR3: CASSSVYGYTF; V: TRBV12-3/TRBV12-4
CDR3: CASSSRGYEQFF; V: TRBV27
CDR3: CASSWTTGGHGYTF; V: TRBV7-9
CDR3: CASRRYRGLNTGELFF; V: TRBV7-9
CDR3: CASSQAGGPPDTQYF; V: TRBV13
CDR3: CASSLANSNQPQHF; V: TRBV7-9
CDR3: CASSLRYDQETQYF; V: TRBV11-2
CDR3: CASSLFAGRLSTDTQYF; V: TRBV5-6
CDR3: CASGLPTSGMLYEQYF; V: TRBV12-5
CDR3: CASSSQAVGTDTQYF; V: TRBV11-2
CDR3: CSVPGTSGMQADTQYF; V: TRBV29-1
CDR3: CASSFSGDYNEQFF; V: TRBV5-1
CDR3: CSVESEFEGANALTF; V: TRBV29-1
CDR3: CSPSRSRARTYLYNEQFF; V: TRBV29-1
CDR3: CAWSHSSYGYTF; V: TRBV30
CDR3: CASTPRQGYTF; V: TRBV2
CDR3: CAIKGTSENTDTQYF; V: TRBV10-3
CDR3: CASSLAAGTYEQYF; V: TRBV5-1
CDR3: CAWSVGQLNTGELFF; V: TRBV30
CDR3: CAWTASGTGGSYEQYF; V: TRBV30
CDR3: CASSQVQGTNQPQHF; V: TRBV4-1
CDR3: CAISGTGGALDTQYF; V: TRBV10-3
CDR3: CASSLAGGPYNEQYF; V: TRBV27
CDR3: CASSVWQQETQYF; V: TRBV2
CDR3: CATSRDTGGGYTF; V: TRBV15
CDR3: CASSLTSGATYEQYF; V: TRBV5-1
CDR3: CASRPGTGETPLHF; V: TRBV2
CDR3: CASSILGTSGYEQYF; V: TRBV27
CDR3: CASRTGGTGTDTQYF; V: TRBV28